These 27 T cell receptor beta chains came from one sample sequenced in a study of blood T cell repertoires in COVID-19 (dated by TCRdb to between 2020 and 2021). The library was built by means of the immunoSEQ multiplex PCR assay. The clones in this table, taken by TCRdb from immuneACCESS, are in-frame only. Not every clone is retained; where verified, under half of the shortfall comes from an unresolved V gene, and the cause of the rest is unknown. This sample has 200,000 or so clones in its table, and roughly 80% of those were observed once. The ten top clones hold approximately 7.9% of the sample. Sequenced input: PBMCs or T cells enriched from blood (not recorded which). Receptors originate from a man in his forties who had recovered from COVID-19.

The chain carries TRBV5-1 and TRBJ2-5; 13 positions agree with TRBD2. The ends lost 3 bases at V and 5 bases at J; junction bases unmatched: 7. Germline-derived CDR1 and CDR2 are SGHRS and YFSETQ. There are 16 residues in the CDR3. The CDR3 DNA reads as TGCGCCAGCAGCTCGGGACTAGCGGGGACCTGGGAGACCCAGTACTTC. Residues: CASSSGLAGTWETQYF.

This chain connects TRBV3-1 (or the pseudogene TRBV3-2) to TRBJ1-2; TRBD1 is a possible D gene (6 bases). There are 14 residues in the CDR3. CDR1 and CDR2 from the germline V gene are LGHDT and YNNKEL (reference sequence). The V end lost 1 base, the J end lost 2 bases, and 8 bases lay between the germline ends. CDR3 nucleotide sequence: TGTGCCAGCAGCCAAGGGACAGCGAACTATGGCTACACCTTC. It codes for CASSQGTANYGYTF.

CDR3 DNA: TGTGCCAGCAGCCTAAACGGGGTGAATGAGCAGTTCTTC. It translates to CASSLNGVNEQFF. The chain combines TRBV7-2 with TRBJ2-1; perhaps TRBD2 as D (5 bases). Germline loops: CDR1 SGHTA, CDR2 FQGNSA. The CDR3 totals 13 residues. The V gene lost 5 bases and the J gene lost 7 bases, with 12 bases spanning the gap. Combining the CDR3 with reference TRBV7-2 and TRBJ2-1 gives the whole variable domain GAGVSQSPSNKVTEKGKDVELRCDPISGHTALYWYRQSLGQGLEFLIYFQGNSAPDKSGLPSDRFSAERTGGSVSTLTIQRTQQEDSAVYLCASSLNGVNEQFFGPGTRLTVL.

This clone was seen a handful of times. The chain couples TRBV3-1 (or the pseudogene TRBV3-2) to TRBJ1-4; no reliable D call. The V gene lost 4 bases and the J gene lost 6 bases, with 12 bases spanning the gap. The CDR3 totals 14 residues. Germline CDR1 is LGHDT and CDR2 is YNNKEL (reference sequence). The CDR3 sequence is CASSLMGSYEKLFF. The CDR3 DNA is TGTGCCAGCAGCCTAATGGGCTCCTATGAAAAACTGTTTTTT.

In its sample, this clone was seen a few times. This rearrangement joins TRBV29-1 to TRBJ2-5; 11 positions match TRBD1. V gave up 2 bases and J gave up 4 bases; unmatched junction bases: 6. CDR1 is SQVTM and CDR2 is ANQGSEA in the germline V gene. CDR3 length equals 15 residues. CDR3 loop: CSVERGQGAGETQYF. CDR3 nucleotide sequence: TGCAGCGTTGAAAGAGGACAGGGGGCTGGAGAGACCCAGTACTTC.

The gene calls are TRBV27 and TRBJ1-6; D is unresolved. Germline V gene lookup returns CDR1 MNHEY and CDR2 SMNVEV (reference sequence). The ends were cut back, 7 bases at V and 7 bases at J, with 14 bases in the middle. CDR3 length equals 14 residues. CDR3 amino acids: CASTPGLPNSPLHF. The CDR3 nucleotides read TGTGCCAGCACCCCAGGACTTCCAAATTCACCCCTCCACTTT.

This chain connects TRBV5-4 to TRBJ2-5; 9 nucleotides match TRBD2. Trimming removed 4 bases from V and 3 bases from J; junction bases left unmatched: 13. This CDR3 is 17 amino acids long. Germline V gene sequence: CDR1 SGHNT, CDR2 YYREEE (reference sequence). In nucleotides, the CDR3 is TGTGCCAGCAGCCGCCCCGGAGGGCGGGGGGGGGAAGAGACCCAGTACTTC. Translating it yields CASSRPGGRGGEETQYF.

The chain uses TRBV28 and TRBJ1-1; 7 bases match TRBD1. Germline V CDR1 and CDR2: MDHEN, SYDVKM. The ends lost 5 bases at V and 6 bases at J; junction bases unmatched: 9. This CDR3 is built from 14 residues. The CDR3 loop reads CASSPDQGVPEAFF. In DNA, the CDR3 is TGTGCCAGCAGTCCGGATCAGGGGGTCCCTGAAGCTTTCTTT. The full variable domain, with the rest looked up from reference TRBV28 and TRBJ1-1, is DVKVTQSSRYLVKRTGEKVFLECVQDMDHENMFWYRQDPGLGLRLIYFSYDVKMKEKGDIPEGYSVSREKKERFSLILESASTNQTSMYLCASSPDQGVPEAFFGQGTRLTVV.

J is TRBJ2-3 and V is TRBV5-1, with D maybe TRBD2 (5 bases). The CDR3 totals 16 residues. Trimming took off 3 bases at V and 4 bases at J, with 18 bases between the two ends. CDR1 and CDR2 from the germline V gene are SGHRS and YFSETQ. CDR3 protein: CASSSAGRSYPDTQYF. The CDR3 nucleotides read TGCGCCAGCAGCTCCGCGGGCAGGTCTTACCCAGATACGCAGTATTTT.

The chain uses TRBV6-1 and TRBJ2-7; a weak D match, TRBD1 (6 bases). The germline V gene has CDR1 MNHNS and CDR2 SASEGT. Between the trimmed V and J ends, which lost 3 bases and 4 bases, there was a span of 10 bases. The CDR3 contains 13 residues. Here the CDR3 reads CASSDQTGYEQYF. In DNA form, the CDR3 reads TGTGCCAGCAGTGACCAGACAGGATACGAGCAGTACTTC.

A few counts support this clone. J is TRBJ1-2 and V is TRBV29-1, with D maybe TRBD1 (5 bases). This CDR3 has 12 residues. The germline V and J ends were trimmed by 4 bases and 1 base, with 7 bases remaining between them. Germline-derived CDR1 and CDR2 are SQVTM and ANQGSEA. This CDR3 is CSVGGGNYGYTF. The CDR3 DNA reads TGCAGCGTTGGGGGCGGTAACTATGGCTACACCTTC. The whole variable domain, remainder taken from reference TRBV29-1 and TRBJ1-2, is SAVISQKPSRDICQRGTSLTIQCQVDSQVTMMFWYRQQPGQSLTLIATANQGSEATYESGFVIDKFPISRPNLTFSTLTVSNMSPEDSSIYLCSVGGGNYGYTFGSGTRLTVV.

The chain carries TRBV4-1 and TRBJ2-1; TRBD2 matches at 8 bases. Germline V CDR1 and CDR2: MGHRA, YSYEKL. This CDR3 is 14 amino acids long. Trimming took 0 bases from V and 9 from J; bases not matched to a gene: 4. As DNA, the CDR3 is TGCGCCAGCAGCCAAGATCGGGGGGGCACTGAGCAGTTCTTC. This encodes CASSQDRGGTEQFF.

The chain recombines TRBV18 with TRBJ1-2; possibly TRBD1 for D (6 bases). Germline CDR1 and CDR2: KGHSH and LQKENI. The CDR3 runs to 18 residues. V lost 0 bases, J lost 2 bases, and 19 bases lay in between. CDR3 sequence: CASSPPTGTTSNNYGYTF. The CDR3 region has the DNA TGTGCCAGCTCACCACCAACGGGGACAACCTCGAACAACTATGGCTACACCTTC.

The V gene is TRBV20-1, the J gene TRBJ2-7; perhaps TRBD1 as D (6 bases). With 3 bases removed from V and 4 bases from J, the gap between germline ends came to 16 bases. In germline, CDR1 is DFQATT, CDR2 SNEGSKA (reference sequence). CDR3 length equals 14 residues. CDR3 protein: CSASGQQRNYEQYF. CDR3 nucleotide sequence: TGCAGTGCTAGTGGACAGCAAAGAAATTACGAGCAGTACTTC.

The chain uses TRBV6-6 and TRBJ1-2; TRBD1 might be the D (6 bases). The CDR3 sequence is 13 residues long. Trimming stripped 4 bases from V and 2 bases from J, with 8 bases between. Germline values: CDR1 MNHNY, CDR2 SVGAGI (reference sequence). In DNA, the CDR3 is TGTGCCAGCAGTTCGACAGGAAACTATGGCTACACCTTC. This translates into CASSSTGNYGYTF.

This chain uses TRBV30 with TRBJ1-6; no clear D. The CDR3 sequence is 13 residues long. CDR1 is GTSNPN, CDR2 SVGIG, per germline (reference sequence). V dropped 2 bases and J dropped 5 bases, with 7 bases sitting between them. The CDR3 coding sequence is TGTGCCTGGAGTCCTTATAATAATTCACCCCTCCACTTT. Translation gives CAWSPYNNSPLHF.

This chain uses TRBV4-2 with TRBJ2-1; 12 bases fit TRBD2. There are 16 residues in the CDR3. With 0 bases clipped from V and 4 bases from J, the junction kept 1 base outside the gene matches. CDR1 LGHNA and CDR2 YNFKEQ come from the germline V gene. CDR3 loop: CASSQEGLAGYNEQFF. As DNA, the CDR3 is TGTGCCAGCAGCCAAGAGGGACTAGCGGGTTACAATGAGCAGTTCTTC.

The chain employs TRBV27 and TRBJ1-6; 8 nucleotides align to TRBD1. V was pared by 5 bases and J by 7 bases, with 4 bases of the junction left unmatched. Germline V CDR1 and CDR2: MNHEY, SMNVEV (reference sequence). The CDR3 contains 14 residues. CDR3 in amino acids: CASSADRGNSPLHF. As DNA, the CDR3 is TGTGCCAGCAGTGCAGACAGGGGAAATTCACCCCTCCACTTT.

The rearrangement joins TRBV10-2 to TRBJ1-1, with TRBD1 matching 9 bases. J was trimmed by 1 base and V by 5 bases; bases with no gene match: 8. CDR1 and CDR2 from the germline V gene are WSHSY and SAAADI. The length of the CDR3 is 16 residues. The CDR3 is CASSLELDRGNTEAFF. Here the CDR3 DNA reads TGCGCCAGCAGTCTCGAATTGGACAGGGGGAACACTGAAGCTTTCTTT.

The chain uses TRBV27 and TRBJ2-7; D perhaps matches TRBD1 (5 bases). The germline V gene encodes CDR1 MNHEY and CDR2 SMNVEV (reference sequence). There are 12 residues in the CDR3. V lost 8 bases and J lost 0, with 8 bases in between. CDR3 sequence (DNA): TGTGCCAGCTTTGACAGCTCCTACGAGCAGTACTTC. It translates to CASFDSSYEQYF.

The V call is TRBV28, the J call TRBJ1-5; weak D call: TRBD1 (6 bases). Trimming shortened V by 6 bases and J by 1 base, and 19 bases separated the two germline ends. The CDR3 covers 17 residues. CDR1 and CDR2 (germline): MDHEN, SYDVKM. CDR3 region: CASSLTRYRDSNQPQHF. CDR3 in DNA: TGTGCCAGCAGCCTCACTCGGTACAGGGACAGCAATCAGCCCCAGCATTTT.

This chain's CDR3 is CASSLAGAGYGYTF. The CDR3 DNA follows: TGTGCCAGCAGCTTGGCAGGGGCTGGCTATGGCTACACCTTC. V gene TRBV5-4 combines with J gene TRBJ1-2; a weak D match, TRBD1 (6 bases). The ends were cut back, 0 bases at V and 4 bases at J, with 10 bases in the middle. This CDR3 spans 14 amino acids. CDR1 is SGHNT, CDR2 YYREEE, per germline (reference sequence).

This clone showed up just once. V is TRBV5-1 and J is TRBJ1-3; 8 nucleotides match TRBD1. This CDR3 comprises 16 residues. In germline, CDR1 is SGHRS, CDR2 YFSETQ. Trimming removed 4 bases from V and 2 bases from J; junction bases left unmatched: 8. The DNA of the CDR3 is TGCGCCAGCAGCGCACAGACAGGGGCCCCTGGAAACACCATATATTTT. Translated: CASSAQTGAPGNTIYF.

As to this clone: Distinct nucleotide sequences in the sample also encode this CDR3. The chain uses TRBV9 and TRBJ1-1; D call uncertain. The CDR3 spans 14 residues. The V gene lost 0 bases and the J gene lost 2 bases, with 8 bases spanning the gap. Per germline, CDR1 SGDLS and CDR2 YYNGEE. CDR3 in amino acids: CASSVGQVNTEAFF. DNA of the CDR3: TGTGCCAGCAGCGTAGGGCAGGTTAACACTGAAGCTTTCTTT.

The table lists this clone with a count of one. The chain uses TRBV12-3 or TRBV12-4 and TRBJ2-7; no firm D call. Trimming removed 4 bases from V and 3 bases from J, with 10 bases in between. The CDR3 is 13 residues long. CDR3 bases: TGTGCCAGCAGTTCTGGAGCCGGCTACGAGCAGTACTTC. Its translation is CASSSGAGYEQYF.

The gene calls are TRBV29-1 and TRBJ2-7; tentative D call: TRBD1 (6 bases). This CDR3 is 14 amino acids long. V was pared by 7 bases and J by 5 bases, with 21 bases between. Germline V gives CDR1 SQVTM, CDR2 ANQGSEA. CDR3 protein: CSAQRGHRVDEQYF. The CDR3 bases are TGCAGCGCCCAGAGAGGACACAGGGTGGACGAGCAGTACTTC.

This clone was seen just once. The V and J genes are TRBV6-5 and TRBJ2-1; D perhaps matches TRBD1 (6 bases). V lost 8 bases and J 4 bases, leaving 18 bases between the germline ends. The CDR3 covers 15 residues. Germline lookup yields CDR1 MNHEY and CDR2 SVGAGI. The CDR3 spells CASLQGGDRYNEQFF. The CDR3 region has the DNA TGTGCCAGCTTACAGGGCGGAGATAGATACAATGAGCAGTTCTTC.